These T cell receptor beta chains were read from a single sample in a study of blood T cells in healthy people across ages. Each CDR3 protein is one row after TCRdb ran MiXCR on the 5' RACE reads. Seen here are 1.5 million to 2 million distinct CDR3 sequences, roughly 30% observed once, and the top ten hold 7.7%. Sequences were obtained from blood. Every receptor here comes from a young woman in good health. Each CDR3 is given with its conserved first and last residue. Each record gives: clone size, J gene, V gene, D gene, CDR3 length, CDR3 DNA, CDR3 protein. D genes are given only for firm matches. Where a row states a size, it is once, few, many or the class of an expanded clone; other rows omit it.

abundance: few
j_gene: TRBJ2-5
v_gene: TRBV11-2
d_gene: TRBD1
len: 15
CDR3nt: TGTGCCAGCAGCTTAGGACAGGGAAATGGAGAGACCCAGTACTTC
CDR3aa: CASSLGQGNGETQYF

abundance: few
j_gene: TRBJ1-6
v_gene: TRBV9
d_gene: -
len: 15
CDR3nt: TGTGCCAGCAGCTCTACGCATAAGTATAATTCACCCCTCCACTTT
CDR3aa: CASSSTHKYNSPLHF

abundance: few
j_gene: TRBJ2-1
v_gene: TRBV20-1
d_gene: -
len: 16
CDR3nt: TGCAGTGCTAGAGTATTCGGGGAAACTAGGAGCGGTGAGCAGTTCTTC
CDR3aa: CSARVFGETRSGEQFF

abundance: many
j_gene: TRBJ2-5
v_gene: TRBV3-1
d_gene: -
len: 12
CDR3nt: TGTGCCAGCAGCGACGCTCAAGAGACCCAGTACTTC
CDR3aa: CASSDAQETQYF

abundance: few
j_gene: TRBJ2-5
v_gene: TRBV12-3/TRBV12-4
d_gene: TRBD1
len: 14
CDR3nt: TGTGCCGGCAGCGTAAGACAGGGGCAAGAGACCCAGTACTTC
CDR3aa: CAGSVRQGQETQYF

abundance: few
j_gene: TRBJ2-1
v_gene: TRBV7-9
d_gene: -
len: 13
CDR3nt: TGTGCCAGCAGCTTAGCCTCGAGTGGTGAGCAGTTCTTC
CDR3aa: CASSLASSGEQFF

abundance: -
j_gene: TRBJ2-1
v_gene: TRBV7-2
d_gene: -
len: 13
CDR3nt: TGTGCCGGCAGCTTAAGGATCGATGGAGCTCCGTTCTTC
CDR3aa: CAGSLRIDGAPFF

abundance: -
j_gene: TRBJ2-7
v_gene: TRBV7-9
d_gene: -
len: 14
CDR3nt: TGTGCCAGCAGCTTAGGGGACAACGGGGGACAGCAGTACTTC
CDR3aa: CASSLGDNGGQQYF

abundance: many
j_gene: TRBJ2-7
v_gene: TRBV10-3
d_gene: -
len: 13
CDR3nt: TGTGCCATCCTCAGGGACGGTACCTACGAGCAGTACTTC
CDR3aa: CAILRDGTYEQYF

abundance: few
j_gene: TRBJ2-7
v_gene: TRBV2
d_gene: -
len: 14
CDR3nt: TGTGCCAGCAATAGGGCTGCTAGTCGCGACGAGCAGTACTTC
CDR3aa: CASNRAASRDEQYF

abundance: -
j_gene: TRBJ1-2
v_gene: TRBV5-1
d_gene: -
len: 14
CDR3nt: TGCGCCAGCAGCCGGGAGCTTGCTAACTATGGCTACACCTTC
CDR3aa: CASSRELANYGYTF

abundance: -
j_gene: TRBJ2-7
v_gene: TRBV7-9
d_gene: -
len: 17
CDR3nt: TGTGCCAGCAGCTCCCCCGAGGGGGAACGCTCCTACAATGAGCAGTACTTC
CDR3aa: CASSSPEGERSYNEQYF

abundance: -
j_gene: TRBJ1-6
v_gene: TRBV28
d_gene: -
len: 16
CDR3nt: TGTGCCAGCAGTTTAAGAGGATTGGGGAGCAAATCACCCCTCCACTTT
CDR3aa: CASSLRGLGSKSPLHF

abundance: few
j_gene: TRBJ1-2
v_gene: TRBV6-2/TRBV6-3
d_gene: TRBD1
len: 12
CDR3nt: TGTGCCAGCATCAAGACAGGGTTTGGCTACACCTTC
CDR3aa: CASIKTGFGYTF

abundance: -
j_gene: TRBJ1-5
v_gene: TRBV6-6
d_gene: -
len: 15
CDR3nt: TGTGCCAGCAGTTACTCTCGCAGGGAGTTTCAGCCCCAGCATTTT
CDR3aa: CASSYSRREFQPQHF

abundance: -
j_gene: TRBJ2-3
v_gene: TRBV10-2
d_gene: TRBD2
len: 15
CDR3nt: TGCGCCAGCTTGGGGCGGGGGTCTAGCACAGATACGCAGTATTTT
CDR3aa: CASLGRGSSTDTQYF

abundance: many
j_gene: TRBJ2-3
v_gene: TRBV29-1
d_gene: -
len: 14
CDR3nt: TGCAGCGTTGGGATCTCCGTTGGCAGTGTTACGCAGTATTTT
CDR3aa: CSVGISVGSVTQYF

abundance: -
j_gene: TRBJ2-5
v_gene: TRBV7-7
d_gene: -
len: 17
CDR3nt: TGTGCCAGCAGCTCCAGTGGGCTTAGCGGCGCCGGTGAGACCCAGTACTTC
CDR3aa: CASSSSGLSGAGETQYF

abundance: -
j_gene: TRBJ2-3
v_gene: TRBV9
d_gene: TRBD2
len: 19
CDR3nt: TGTGCCAGCAGCGAGCCGGACTGGGCGGGGGACCCTAGCACAGATACGCAGTATTTT
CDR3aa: CASSEPDWAGDPSTDTQYF

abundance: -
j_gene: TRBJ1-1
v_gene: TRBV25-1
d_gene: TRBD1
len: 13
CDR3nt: TGTGCCAGCAGTGGATACGACAGGGGTGAAGCTTTCTTT
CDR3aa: CASSGYDRGEAFF

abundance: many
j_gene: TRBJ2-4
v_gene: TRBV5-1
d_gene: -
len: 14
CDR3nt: TGCGCCAGCAGCTTCCTTCAGGGGAGGGATGAGCAGTACTTC
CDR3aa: CASSFLQGRDEQYF

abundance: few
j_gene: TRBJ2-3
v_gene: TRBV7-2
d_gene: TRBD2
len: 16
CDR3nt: TGTGCCAGCAGCTTAGCGCCTGGACTAGGTTCCGATACGCAGTATTTT
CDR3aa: CASSLAPGLGSDTQYF

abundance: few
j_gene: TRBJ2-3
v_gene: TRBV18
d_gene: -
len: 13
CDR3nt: TGTGCCAGCTCACCACAGGACACATATACGCAGTATTTT
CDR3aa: CASSPQDTYTQYF

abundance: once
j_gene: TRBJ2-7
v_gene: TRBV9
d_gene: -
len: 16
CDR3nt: TGTGCCAGCAGCTTACCCGGAACGGGAGTCGTTTACGAGCAGTACTTC
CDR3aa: CASSLPGTGVVYEQYF

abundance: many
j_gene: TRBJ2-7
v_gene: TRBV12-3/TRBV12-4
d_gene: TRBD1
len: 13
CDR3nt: TGTGCCAGCAGCTACGGACAGGGGGTTGAGCAGTACTTC
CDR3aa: CASSYGQGVEQYF

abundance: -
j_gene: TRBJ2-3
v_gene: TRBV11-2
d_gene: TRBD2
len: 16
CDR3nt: TGTGCCAGCAGCCGTCTAGCGGGAGGGATGACAGATACGCAGTATTTT
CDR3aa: CASSRLAGGMTDTQYF

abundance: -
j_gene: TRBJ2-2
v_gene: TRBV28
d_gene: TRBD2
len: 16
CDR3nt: TGTGCCAGCAGTCCCCCCGGGACTATACGAATCGGGGAGCTGTTTTTT
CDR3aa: CASSPPGTIRIGELFF

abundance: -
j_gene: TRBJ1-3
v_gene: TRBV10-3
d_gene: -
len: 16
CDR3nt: TGTGCCATCAGTGATCGTTCGGTGACAGCTGGAAACACCATATATTTT
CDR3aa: CAISDRSVTAGNTIYF

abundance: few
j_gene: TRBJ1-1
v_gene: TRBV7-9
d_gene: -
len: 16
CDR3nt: TGTGCCAGCAGCGTCCATCTGAGGGGATTTCGCACTGAAGCTTTCTTT
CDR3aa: CASSVHLRGFRTEAFF

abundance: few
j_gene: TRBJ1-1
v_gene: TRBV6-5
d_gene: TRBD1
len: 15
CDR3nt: TGTGCCAGCATTCCGGACAGGGCCATGAACACTGAAGCTTTCTTT
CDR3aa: CASIPDRAMNTEAFF

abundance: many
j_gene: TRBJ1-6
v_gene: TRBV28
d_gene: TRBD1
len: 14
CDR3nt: TGTGCCAGCAGCACAGGGGATGGAGGATCACCCCTCCACTTT
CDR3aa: CASSTGDGGSPLHF

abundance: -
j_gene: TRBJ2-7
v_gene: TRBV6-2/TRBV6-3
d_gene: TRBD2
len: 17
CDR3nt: TGTGCCAGCAGCAGAAATTCGAAGACTAGCGGGGGATGCGAGCAGTACTTC
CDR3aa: CASSRNSKTSGGCEQYF

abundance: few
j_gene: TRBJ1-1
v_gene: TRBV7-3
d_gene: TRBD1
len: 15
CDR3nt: TGTGCCAGCAGCTTCCAGGGGGAGGGTAGAACTGAAGCTTTCTTT
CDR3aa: CASSFQGEGRTEAFF

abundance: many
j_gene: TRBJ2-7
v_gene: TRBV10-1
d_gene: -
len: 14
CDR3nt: TGCGCCAGCAGATTTGACTTGGCCTCGGGGGAGCAGTACTTC
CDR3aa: CASRFDLASGEQYF

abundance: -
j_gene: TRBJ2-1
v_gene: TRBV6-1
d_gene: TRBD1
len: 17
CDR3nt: TGTGCCAGCATCTATGGGCCTGGGAACAGGGGTAGCGATGAGCAGTTCTTC
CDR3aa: CASIYGPGNRGSDEQFF

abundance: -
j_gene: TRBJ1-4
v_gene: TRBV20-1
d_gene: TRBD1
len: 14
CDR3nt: TGCAGTGCTGCAAGGGACAGCTCCTATGAAAAACGGTTTTTT
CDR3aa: CSAARDSSYEKRFF

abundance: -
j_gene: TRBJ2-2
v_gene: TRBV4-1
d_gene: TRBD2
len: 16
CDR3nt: TGCGCCAGCAGCCAAGCGATAGCGGGGGAAGGCGGGGAGCTGTTTTTT
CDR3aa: CASSQAIAGEGGELFF

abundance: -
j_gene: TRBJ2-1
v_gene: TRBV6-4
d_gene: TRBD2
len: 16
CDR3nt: TGTGCCAGCAGTTTTAGCGGGAGTCTGGGGGGAAGTGAGCAGTTCTTC
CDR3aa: CASSFSGSLGGSEQFF

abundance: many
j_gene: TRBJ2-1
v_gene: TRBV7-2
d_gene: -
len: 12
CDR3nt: TGTGCCAGCAGCCCGTACTACAATGAGCAGTTCTTC
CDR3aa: CASSPYYNEQFF

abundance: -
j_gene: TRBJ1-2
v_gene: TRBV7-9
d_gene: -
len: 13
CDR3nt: TGTGCCAGCAGCTTAGGGAGCTCCGGTGGCTACACCTTC
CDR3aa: CASSLGSSGGYTF

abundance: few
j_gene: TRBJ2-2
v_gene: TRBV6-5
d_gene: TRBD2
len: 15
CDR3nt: TGTGCCAGCAGTTACACGGGAGGCCGCGCCGGGGAGCTGTTTTTT
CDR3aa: CASSYTGGRAGELFF

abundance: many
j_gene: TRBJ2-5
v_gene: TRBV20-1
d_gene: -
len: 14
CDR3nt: TGCAGTGCTGGAATACGGGGGGCCCAAGAGACCCAGTACTTC
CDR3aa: CSAGIRGAQETQYF

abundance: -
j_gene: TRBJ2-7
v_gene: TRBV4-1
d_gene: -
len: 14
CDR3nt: TGCGCCAGCAGCCAAGATGAGGGCTTCTACGAGCAGTACTTC
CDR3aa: CASSQDEGFYEQYF

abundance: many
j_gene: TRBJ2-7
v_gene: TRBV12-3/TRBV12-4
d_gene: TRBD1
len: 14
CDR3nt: TGTGCCAGCAGGTCCGGGACAGGGGGCGACGAGCAGTACTTC
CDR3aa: CASRSGTGGDEQYF

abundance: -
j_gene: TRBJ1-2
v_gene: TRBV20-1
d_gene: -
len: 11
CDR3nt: TGCAGTGCTAGACGCCCGAGAGGCTACACCTTC
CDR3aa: CSARRPRGYTF

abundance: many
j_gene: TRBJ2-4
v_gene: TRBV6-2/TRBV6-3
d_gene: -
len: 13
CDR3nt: TGTGCCAGCAGTTCCACACAGGTTGACATTCAGTACTTC
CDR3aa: CASSSTQVDIQYF

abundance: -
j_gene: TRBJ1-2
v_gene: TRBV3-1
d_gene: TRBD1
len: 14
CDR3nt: TGCGCCAGCAGCCAAGAGGACAGGTGGGGAGGCTACACCTTC
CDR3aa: CASSQEDRWGGYTF

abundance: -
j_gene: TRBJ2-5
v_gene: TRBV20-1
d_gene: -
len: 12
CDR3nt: TGCAGTGCTATGGGACGGGAAGAGACCCAGTACTTC
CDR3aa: CSAMGREETQYF

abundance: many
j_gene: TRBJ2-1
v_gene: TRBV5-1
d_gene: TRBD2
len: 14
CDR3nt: TGCGCCAGCAGCTGGGAGGGTGAATTCTTTGAGCAGTTCTTC
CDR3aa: CASSWEGEFFEQFF

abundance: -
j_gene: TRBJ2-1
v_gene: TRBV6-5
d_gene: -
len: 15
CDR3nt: TGTGCCACCAAACTGGACCAAGGCTCGTACAATGAGCAGTTCTTC
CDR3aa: CATKLDQGSYNEQFF

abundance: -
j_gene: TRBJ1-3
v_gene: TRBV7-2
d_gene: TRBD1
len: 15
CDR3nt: TGTGCCAGCAGCCCACGGGACAGTCCTGGAAACACCATATATTTT
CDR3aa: CASSPRDSPGNTIYF

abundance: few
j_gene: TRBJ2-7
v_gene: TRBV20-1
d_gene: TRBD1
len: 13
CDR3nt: TGCAGTGCGAACGGGGACAGGAGCTACGAGCAGTACTTC
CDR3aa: CSANGDRSYEQYF

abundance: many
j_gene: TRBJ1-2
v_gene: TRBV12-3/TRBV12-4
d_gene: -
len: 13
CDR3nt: TGTGCCAGCAGTTTAGCGCGGAGTTATGGCTACACCTTC
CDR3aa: CASSLARSYGYTF

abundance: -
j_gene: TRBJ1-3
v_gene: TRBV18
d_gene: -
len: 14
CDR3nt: TGTGCCAGCTCCTCCCCGCAGTCTGGAAACACCATATATTTT
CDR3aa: CASSSPQSGNTIYF

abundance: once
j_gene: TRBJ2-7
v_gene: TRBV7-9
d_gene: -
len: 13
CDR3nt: TGTGCCAGCAACTTAGTTGGGGGCTACGAGCAGTACTTC
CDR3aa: CASNLVGGYEQYF

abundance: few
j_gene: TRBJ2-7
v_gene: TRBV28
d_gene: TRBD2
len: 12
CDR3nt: TGTGCCAGCAGGAACCGCGGGGGCGAGCAGTACTTC
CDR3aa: CASRNRGGEQYF

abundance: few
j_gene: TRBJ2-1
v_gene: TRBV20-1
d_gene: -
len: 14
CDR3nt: TGCAGTGCTAACGGGGGATTAAATTACAATGAGCAGTTCTTC
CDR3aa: CSANGGLNYNEQFF

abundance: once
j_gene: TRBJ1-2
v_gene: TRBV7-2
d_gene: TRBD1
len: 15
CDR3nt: TGTGCCAGCAGCTTAGAGAGGGGGCACACCTATGGCTACACCTTC
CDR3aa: CASSLERGHTYGYTF

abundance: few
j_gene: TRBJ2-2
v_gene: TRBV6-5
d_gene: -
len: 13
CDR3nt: TGTGCCAGCAGTTACTCGCGAACCGGGGAGCTGTTTTTT
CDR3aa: CASSYSRTGELFF

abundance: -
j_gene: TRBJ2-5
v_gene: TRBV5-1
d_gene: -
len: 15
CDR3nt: TGCGCCAGCAGCTTGCAAGGCCGGAAACAAGAGACCCAGTACTTC
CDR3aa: CASSLQGRKQETQYF